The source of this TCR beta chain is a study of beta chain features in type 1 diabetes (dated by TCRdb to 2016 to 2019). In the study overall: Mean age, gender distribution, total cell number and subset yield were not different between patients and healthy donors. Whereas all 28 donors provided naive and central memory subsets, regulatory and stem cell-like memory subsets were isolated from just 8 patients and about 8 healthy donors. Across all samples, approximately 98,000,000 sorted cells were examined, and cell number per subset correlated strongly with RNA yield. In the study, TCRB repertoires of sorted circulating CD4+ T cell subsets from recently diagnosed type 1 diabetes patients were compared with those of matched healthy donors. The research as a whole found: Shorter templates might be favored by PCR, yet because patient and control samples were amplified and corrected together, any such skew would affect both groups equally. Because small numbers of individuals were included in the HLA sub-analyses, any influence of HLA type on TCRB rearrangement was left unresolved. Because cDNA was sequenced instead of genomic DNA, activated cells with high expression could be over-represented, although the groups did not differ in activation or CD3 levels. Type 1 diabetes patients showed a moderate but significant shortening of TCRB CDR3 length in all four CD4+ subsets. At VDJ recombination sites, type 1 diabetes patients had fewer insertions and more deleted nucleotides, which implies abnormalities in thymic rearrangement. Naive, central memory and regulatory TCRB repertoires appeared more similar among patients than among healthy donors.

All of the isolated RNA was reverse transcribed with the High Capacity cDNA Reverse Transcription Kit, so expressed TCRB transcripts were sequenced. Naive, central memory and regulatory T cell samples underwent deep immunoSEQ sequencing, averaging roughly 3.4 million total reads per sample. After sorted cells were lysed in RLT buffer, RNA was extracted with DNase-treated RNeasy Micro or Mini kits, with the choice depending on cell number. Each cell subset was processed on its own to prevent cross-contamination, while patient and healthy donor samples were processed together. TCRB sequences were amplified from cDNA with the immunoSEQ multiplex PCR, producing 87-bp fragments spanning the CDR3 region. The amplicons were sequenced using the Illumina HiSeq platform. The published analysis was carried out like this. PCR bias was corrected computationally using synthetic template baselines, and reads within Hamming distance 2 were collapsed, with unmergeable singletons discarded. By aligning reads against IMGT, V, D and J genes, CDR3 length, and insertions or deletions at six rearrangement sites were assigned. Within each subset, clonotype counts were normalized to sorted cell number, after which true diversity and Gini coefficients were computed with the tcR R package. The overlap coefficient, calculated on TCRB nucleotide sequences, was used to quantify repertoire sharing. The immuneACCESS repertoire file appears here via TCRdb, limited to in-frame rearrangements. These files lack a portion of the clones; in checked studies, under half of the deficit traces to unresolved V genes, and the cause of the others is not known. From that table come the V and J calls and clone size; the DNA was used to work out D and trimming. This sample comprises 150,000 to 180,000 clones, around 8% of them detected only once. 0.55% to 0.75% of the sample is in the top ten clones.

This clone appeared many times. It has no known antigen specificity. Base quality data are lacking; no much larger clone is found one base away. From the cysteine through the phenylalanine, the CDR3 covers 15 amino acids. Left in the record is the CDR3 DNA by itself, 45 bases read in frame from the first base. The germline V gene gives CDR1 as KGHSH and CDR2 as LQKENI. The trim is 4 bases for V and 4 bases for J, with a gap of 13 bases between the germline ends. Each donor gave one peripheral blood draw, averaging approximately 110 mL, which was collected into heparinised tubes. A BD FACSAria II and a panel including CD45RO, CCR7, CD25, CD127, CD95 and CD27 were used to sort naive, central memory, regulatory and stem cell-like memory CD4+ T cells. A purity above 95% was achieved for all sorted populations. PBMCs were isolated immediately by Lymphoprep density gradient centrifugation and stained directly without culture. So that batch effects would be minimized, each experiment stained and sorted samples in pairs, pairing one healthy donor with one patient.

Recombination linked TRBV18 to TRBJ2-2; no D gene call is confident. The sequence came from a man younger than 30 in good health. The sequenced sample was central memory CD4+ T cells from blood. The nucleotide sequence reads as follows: TGTGCCAGCTCACGGGTTAGCCCGATCACCGGGGAGCTGTTTTTT. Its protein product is CASSRVSPITGELFF.